Each of the 9 T cell receptor beta chains below was sequenced from the same sample in a study of T cells in Graves' hyperthyroidism and ophthalmopathy. TCR beta CDR3 sequences were amplified from RNA transcripts. The HTBI primer set drove a first-round RT-PCR of the TCR CDR3. TCRdb passed the multiplex PCR reads through MiXCR, listing each CDR3 protein once. The data show 600,000 to 700,000 distinct CDR3 sequences, under 15% seen once. The specimen sequenced was blood. These receptor sequences come from a woman in her thirties or forties with Graves' ophthalmopathy.

This clonotype was detected many times. V is TRBV28 and J is TRBJ2-5; TRBD2 is a possible D gene (6 bases). This CDR3 is 13 amino acids long. V was cut by 2 bases and J by 5 bases, with 9 bases left in between. Germline V gene data show CDR1 as MDHEN and CDR2 as SYDVKM. The CDR3 DNA follows: TGTGCCAGCAGTTTAGCGGGATGGGAGACCCAGTACTTC. It translates to CASSLAGWETQYF.

In this sample, this clonotype turned up many times. The V and J genes are TRBV12-3 or TRBV12-4 and TRBJ2-7; D gene uncertain. Trimming cost V 3 bases and J 3 bases, with 12 bases left between them. The CDR3 spans 14 residues. This CDR3 is CASSFGQVGYEQYF. In DNA, the CDR3 is TGTGCCAGCAGTTTTGGGCAGGTCGGCTACGAGCAGTACTTC.

At least ten counts were recorded for this clonotype. The J gene is TRBJ2-7, the V gene TRBV3-1, with 7 bases aligning to TRBD1. This CDR3 region has 14 residues. The germline gives CDR1 LGHDT, CDR2 YNNKEL (reference sequence). V was clipped by 6 bases and J by 3 bases; unmatched bases: 8. CDR3 nucleotide sequence: TGTGCCAGCAGTTGGGGGACAGTTCTCTACGAGCAGTACTTC. Translating it yields CASSWGTVLYEQYF.

This clonotype was observed many times. One junction end does not reproduce the germline sequence, and a read error may be involved. The chain carries TRBV7-2 and TRBJ1-5, with D unresolved. Germline assignment: CDR1 SGHTA and CDR2 FQGNSA. This CDR3 comprises 14 residues. The CDR3 region has the DNA TGCGCCAGCAGCTTAGGCGTGGACAATCAGCCCCAGCATTTT. It translates to CASSLGVDNQPQHF.

This clonotype was counted ten times or more. The chain employs TRBV4-1 and TRBJ2-7, with D unclear. Trimming took 0 bases from V and 0 from J, leaving 12 bases between them. The CDR3 is 16 amino acids. CDR1 is MGHRA and CDR2 is YSYEKL in the germline V gene. CDR3 residues: CASSQEGQESSYEQYF. The DNA for the CDR3 is TGCGCCAGCAGCCAAGAAGGCCAGGAGAGCTCCTACGAGCAGTACTTC.

This clonotype has a count of ten or more. This chain uses TRBV28 with TRBJ1-2, with a possible D match to TRBD1 (5 bases). V gave up 2 bases and J gave up 8 bases, with 18 bases separating them. The CDR3 covers 15 residues. Germline loops: CDR1 MDHEN, CDR2 SYDVKM. This CDR3 is CASSLASGRTYGYTF. The CDR3 bases are TGTGCCAGCAGTTTAGCTTCGGGACGGACTTACGGCTACACCTTC.

This clonotype occurred many times. This rearrangement joins TRBV7-3 to TRBJ2-2; tentatively, D is TRBD1 or TRBD2 (5 bases each). V lost 5 bases, J lost 8 bases, and 21 bases lay in between. This CDR3 contains 16 residues. From germline, CDR1 is SGHTA and CDR2 FQGTGA. CDR3 in amino acids: CASSPRMPEGRGELFF. DNA of the CDR3: TGTGCCAGCAGCCCGAGGATGCCCGAGGGGAGAGGGGAGCTGTTTTTT.

This clonotype was detected ten times or more. In nucleotides, the CDR3 is TGTGCCAGCAGTTACACTGAACCGGGACAGTCAAGCTCCTACGAGCAGTACTTC. It encodes CASSYTEPGQSSSYEQYF. The chain carries TRBV6-2 or TRBV6-3 and TRBJ2-7, with TRBD1 matching 7 bases. Germline assignment: CDR1 MNHEY and CDR2 SVGEGT. Trimming cost V 2 bases and J 0 bases; bases outside gene matches: 13. CDR3 length: 18 residues.

This clonotype was found a few times. This rearrangement joins TRBV20-1 to TRBJ2-5, with unresolved D. The CDR3 sequence is 13 residues long. Germline CDR1 reads DFQATT; CDR2 reads SNEGSKA (reference sequence). Deletions cut 2 bases from V and 4 bases from J, with 11 bases between. The CDR3 is CSARYLGRETQYF. CDR3 in DNA: TGCAGTGCTAGATACCTAGGACGAGAGACCCAGTACTTC.